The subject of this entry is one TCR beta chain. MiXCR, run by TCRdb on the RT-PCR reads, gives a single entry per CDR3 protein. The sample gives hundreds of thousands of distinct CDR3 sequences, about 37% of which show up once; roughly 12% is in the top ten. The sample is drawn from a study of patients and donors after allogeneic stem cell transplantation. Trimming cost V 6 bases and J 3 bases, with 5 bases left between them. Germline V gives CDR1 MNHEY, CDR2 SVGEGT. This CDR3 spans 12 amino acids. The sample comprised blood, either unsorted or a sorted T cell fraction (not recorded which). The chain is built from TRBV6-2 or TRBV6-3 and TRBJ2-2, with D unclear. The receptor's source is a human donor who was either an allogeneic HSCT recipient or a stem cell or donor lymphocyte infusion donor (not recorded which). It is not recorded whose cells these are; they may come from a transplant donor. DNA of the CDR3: TGTGCCAGCAGGCTCTACACCGGGGAGCTGTTTTTT. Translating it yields CASRLYTGELFF.